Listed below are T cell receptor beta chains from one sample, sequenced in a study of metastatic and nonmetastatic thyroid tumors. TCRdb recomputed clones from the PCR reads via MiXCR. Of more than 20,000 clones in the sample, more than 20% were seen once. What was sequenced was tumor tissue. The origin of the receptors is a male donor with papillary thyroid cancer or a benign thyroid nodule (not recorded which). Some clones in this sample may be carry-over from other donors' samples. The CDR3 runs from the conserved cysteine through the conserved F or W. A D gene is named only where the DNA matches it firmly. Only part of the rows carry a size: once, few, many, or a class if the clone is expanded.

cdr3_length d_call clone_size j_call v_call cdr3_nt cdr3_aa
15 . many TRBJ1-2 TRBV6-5 TGTGCCAGCAGTTACTCAATGGTCCCTAACTATGGCTACACCTTC CASSYSMVPNYGYTF
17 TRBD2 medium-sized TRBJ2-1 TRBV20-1 TGCAGTGCTAGAGTGGTGGCGGAGCGGGAGGTCGGCGATGAGCAGTTCTTC CSARVVAEREVGDEQFF
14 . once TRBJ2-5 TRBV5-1 TGCGCCAGCAGCCCAGTGGGGTGCCCAGAGACCCAGTACTTC CASSPVGCPETQYF
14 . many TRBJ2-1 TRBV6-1 TGTGCCAGCAGCCTCCGGGACTCCTACAATGAGCAGTTCTTC CASSLRDSYNEQFF
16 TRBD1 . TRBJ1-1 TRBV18 TGTGCCAGCTCACCACGGAGCCCCAGGGGGCACACTGAAGCTTTCTTT CASSPRSPRGHTEAFF
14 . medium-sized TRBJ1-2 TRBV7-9 TGTGCCAGCAGCTCCTCGGGAGCATTCTATGGCTACACCTTC CASSSSGAFYGYTF
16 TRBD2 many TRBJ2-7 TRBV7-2 TGTGCCAGCAGCTTAGCGGTGCTAGCGGGAGCCTACGAGCAGTACTTC CASSLAVLAGAYEQYF
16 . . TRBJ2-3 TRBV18 TGTGCCAGCTCACCGGGAGCTCGTACGCTGACAGATACTCAGTATTTT CASSPGARTLTDTQYF
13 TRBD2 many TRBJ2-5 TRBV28 TGTGCCAGCGAGAGCGGGGTCCAAGAGACCCAGTACTTC CASESGVQETQYF
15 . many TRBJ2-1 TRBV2 TGTGCCAGCAGTGATGAGCGTAGCACCTACAATGAGCAGTTCTTC CASSDERSTYNEQFF
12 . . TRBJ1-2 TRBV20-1 TGCAGTGCTATCCCAGTTAACTATGGCAACACCTTC CSAIPVNYGNTF
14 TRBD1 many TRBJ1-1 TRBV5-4 TGTGCCAGCAGGACGACAGGGTTGAACACTGAAGCTTTCTTT CASRTTGLNTEAFF
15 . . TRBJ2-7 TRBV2 TGTGCCATCAAGTTGATGGCGGTGAGCTCCTACGAGCAGTACTTC CAIKLMAVSSYEQYF
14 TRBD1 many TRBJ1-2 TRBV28 TGTGCCAGCCACAAAATGGCAGGGACAGATGGCTACACCTTC CASHKMAGTDGYTF
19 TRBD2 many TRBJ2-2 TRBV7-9 TGTGCCAGCAGCGCCAAGGGACTAGCGGGAGGGGGGGCCACCGGGGAGCTGTTTTTT CASSAKGLAGGGATGELFF
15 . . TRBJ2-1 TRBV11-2 TGTGCCAGCAGCCCGACCGGCGGAGGCCACAATGATCAGTTCTTC CASSPTGGGHNDQFF
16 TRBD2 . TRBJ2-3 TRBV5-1 TGCGCCAGCAGCCCCGAACGACTAGCCATCACAGATACGCAGTATTTT CASSPERLAITDTQYF
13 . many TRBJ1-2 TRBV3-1 TGTGCCAGCAGCCAAGAATCAAGCTGGGGCTACACCTTC CASSQESSWGYTF
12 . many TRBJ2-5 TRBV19 TGTGCCAGTAGTATAGACGCGGAGACCCAGTACTTC CASSIDAETQYF
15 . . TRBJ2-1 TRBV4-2 TGTGCCAGCAGCCCAAGTCAAGGCCAAAACAATGAGCAGTTCTTC CASSPSQGQNNEQFF
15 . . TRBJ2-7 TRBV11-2 TGTGCCAGCAGCTTAGAAGGACAGCCTTACTACGAGCAGTACTTC CASSLEGQPYYEQYF
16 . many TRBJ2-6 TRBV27 TGTGCCAGCAGTTTTCAGGGATACTCTGGGGCCAACGTCCTGACTTTC CASSFQGYSGANVLTF
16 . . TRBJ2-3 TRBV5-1 TGCGCCAGGAGCTTGGCCGGGACTCCCAGCACAGATAAGCAGTATTTT CARSLAGTPSTDKQYF
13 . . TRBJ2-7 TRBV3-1 TGTGCCAGCAGCCAAGAGGGTGTTCGAGTGCAGTACTTC CASSQEGVRVQYF
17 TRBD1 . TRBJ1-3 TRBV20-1 TGCAGTGCTAGAGATAGTAGGGGGCTTGCTTCTGGAAACACCATATATTTT CSARDSRGLASGNTIYF
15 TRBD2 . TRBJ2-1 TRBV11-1 TGTGCCAGCAGCTTGGCGGGGAGGGGTTACATTGAGCCGTTCTTC CASSLAGRGYIEPFF
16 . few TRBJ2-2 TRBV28 TGTGCCAGCAGTTTATCGGGGGTAACCCTCACCGGGGAGCTGTTTTTT CASSLSGVTLTGELFF
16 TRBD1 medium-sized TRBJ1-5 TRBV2 TGTGCCAGCAGTGAAGAGGGACAGGCCCTTGGGCAGCCCCAGCATTTT CASSEEGQALGQPQHF
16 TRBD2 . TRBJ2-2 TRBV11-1 TGTGCCATCAGCTTCCTCGGGACTAGAAACAACGGGGAGCTGTTTTTT CAISFLGTRNNGELFF
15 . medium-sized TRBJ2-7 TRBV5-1 TGCGCCAGCAGCTTGTACGGGGGCGCATTGTACGAGCAGTACTTC CASSLYGGALYEQYF
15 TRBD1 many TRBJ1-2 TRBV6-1 TGTGCCAGCAGCACCTCGACAGGGGGGCTTTATGGCTACACCTTC CASSTSTGGLYGYTF
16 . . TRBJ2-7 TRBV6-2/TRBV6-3 TGTGCCAGCAGTGTCCCCCGAGGGACTTGGCCCTACGAGCAGTACTTC CASSVPRGTWPYEQYF
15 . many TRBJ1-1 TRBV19 TGTGCCAGTAACTCCGGCCAGGGATGGAACACTGAAGCTTTCTTT CASNSGQGWNTEAFF
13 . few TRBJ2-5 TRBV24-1 TGTGCCACCGGGGGCAGGGCGGAAGAGACCCACTACTTC CATGGRAEETHYF
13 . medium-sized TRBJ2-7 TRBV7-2 TGTGCCAGCAGCTCCGGGCCTCGCTCCGAGCAGTACTTC CASSSGPRSEQYF
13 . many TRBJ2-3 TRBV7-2 TGTGCCAGCAGCGGCGGACTTCGTGATACGCAGTATTTT CASSGGLRDTQYF
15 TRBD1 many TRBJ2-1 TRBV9 TGTGCCAGCAGCGTACGGGACAGGGGTGATTATGAGCAGTTCTTC CASSVRDRGDYEQFF
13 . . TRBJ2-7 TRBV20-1 TGCAGTGCCAGGGGGGGCTACTCCTACGAGCAGTACTTC CSARGGYSYEQYF
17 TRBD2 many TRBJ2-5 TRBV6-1 TGTGCCAGCAGACCCCGGGGACTAGCGGGAGTAGGCGAGACCCAGTACTTC CASRPRGLAGVGETQYF
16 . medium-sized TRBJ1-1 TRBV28 TGTGCCAGCAGTTTATTCGATTCGGGGGGCAACCCTGAAGCTTTCTTT CASSLFDSGGNPEAFF
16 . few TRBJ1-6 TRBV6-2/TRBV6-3 TGTGCCAGCAGGAACCCCCGGTGCGAGGTAACGGCACCCCTCCACTTT CASRNPRCEVTAPLHF
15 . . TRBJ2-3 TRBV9 TGTGCCAGCAGCGTAGTACAGGGTAGGACGGATACGCAGTATTTT CASSVVQGRTDTQYF
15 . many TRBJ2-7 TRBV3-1 TGTGCCAGCAGCCAAGATCGAGGGAGTGGATACGAGCAGTACTTC CASSQDRGSGYEQYF
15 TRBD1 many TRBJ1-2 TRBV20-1 TGCAGTACTAGGGCTGGGGGGACAGGCCTCTATGGCTACACCTTC CSTRAGGTGLYGYTF
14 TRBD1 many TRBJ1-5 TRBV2 TGTGCCAGCAGTGAGGGGACAGGGGTTCAGCCCCAGCATTTT CASSEGTGVQPQHF
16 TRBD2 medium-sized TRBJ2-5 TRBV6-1 TGTGCCAGCAGTGAAGCGCAAAGCGGGAGAGGAGAGACCCAGTACTTC CASSEAQSGRGETQYF